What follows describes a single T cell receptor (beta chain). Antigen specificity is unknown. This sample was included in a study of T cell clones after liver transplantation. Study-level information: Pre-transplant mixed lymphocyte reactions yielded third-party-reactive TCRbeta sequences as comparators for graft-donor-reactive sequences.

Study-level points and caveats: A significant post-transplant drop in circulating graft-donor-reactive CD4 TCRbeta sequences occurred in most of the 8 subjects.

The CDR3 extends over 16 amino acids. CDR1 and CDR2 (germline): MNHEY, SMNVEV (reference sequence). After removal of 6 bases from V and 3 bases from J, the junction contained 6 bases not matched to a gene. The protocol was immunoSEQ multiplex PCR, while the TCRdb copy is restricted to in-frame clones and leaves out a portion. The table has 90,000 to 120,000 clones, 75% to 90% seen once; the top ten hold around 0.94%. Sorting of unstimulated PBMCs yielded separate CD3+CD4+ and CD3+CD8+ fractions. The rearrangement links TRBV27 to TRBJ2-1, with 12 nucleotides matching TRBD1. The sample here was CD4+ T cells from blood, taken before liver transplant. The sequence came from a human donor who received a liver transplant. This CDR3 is CASRVGQGAGYNEQFF. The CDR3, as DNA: TGTGCCAGCAGGGTGGGACAGGGGGCAGGCTACAATGAGCAGTTCTTC.